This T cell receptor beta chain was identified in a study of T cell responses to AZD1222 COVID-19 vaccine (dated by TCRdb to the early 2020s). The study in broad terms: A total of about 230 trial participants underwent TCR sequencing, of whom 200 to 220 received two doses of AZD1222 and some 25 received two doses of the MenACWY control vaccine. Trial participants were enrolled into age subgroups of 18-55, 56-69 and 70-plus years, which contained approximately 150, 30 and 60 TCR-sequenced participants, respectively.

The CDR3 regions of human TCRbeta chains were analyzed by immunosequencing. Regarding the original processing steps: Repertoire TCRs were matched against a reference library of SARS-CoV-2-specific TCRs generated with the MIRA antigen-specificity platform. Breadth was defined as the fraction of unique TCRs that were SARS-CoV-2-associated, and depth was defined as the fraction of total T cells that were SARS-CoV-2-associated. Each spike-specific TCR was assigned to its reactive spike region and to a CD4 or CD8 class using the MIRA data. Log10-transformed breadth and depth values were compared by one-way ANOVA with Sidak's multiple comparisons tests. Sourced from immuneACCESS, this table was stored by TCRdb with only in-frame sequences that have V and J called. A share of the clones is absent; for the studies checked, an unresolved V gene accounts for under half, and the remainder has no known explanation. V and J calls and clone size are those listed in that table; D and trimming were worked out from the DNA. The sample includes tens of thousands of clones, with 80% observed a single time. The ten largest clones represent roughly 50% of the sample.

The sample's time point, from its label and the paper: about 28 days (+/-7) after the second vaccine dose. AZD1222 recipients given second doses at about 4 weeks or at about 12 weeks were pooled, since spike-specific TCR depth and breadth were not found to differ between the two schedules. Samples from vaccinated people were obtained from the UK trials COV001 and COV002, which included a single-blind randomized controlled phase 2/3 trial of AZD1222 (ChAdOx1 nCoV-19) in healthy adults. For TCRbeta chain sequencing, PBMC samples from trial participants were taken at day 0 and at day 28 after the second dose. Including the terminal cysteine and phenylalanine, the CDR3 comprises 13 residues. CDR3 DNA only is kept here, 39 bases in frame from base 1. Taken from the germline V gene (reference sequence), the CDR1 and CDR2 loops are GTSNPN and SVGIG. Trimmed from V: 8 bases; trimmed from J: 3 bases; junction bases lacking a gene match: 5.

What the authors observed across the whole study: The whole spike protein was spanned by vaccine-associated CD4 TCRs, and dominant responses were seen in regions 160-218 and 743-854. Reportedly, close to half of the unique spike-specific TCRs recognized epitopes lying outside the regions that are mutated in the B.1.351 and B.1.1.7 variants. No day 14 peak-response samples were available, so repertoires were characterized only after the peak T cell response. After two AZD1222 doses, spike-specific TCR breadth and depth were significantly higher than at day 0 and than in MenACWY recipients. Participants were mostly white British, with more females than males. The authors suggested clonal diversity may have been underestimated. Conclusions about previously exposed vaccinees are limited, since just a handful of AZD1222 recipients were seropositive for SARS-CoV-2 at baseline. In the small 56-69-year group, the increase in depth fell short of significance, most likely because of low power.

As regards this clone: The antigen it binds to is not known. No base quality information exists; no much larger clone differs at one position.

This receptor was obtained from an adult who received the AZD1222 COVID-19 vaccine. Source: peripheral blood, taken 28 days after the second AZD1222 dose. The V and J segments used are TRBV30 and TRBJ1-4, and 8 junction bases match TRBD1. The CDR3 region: CAASGGPNEKLFF. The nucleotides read TGTGCCGCCTCAGGGGGCCCTAATGAAAAACTGTTTTTT. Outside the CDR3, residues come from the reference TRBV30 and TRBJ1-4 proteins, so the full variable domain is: SQTIHQWPATLVQPVGSPLSLECTVEGTSNPNLYWYRQAAGRGLQLLFYSVGIGQISSEVPQNLSASRPQDRQFILSSKKLLLSDSGFYLCAASGGPNEKLFFGSGTQLSVL.